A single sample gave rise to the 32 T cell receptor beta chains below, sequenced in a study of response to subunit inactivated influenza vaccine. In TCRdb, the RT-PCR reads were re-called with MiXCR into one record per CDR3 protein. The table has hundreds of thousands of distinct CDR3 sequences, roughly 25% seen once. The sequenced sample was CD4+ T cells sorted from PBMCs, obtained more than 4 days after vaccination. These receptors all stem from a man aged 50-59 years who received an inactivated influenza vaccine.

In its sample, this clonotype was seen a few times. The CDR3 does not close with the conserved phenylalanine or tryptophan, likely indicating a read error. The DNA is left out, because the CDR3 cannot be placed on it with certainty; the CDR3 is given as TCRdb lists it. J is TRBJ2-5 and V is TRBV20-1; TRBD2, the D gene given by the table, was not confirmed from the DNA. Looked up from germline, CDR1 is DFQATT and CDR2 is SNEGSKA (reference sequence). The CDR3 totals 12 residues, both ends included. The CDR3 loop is CSARDPVAGEII.

CDR3 in DNA: TGCGCCAGCAGCGACCTGTGGGAGGGGACCTACGAGCAGTACTTC. Residues: CASSDLWEGTYEQYF. The V gene is TRBV4-3, the J gene TRBJ2-7; 7 nucleotides align to TRBD2. The ends lost 5 bases at V and 2 bases at J; junction bases unmatched: 9. Per the germline V gene, CDR1 is LGHNA and CDR2 is YSLEER. The CDR3 extends over 15 amino acids.

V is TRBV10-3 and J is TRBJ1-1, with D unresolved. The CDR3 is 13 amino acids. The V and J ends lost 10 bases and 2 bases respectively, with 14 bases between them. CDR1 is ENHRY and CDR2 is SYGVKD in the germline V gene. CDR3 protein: CATTPTANTEAFF. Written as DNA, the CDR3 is TGTGCCACCACTCCTACCGCTAACACTGAAGCTTTCTTT.

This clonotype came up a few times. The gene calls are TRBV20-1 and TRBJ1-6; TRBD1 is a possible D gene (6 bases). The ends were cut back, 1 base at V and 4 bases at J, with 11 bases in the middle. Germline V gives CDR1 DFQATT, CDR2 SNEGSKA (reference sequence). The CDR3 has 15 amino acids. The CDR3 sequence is CSARVGGRYNSPLHF. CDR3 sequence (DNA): TGCAGTGCTAGAGTTGGGGGGCGTTATAATTCACCCCTCCACTTT.

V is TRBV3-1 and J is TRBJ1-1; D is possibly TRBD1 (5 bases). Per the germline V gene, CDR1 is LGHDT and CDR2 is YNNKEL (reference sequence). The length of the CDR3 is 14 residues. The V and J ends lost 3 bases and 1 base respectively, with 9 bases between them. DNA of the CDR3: TGTGCCAGCAGCCAGCTCGGGGGGAACACTGAAGCTTTCTTT. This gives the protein CASSQLGGNTEAFF.

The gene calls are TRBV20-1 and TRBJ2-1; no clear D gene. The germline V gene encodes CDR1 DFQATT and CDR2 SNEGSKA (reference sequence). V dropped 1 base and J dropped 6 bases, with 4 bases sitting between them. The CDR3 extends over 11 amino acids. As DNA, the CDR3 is TGCAGTGCTAGAGGTTTCAATGAGCAGTTCTTC. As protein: CSARGFNEQFF.

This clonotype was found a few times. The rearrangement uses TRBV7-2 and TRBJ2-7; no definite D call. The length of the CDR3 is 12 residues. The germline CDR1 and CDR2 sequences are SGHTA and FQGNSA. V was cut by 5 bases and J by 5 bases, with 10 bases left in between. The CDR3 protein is CASSQAVHEQYF. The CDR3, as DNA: TGTGCCAGCAGCCAGGCGGTACACGAGCAGTACTTC.

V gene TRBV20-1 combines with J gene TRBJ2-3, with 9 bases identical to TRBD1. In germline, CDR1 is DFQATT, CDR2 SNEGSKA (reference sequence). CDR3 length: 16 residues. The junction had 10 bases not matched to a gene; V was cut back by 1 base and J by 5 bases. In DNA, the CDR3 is TGCAGTGCTAGAGTCGGACAGGGGAGAGGTGTAGATACGCAGTATTTT. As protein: CSARVGQGRGVDTQYF.

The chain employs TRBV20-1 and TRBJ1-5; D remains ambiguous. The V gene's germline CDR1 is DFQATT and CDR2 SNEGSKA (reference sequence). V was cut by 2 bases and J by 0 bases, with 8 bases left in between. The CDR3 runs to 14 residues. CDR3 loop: CSARRPDSNQPQHF. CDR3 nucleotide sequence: TGCAGTGCTAGAAGACCGGATAGCAATCAGCCCCAGCATTTT.

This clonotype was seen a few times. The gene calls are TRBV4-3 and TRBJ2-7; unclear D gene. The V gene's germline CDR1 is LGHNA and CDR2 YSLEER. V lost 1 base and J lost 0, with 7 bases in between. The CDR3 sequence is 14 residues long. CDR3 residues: CASSQAWASYEQYF. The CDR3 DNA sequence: TGCGCCAGCAGCCAAGCTTGGGCCTCCTACGAGCAGTACTTC.

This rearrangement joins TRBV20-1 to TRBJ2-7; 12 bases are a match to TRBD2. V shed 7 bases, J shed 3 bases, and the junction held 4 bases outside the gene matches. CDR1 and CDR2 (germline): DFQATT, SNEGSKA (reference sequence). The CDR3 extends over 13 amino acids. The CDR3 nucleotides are TGCAGTGTGTTGACTAGCGGGGGCTACGAGCAGTACTTC. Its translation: CSVLTSGGYEQYF.

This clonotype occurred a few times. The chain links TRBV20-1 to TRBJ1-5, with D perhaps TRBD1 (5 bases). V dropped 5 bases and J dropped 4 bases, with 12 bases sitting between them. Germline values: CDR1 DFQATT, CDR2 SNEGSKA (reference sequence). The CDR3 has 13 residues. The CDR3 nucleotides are TGCAGTGCTTCAAGGGGTCTTAATCAGCCCCAGCATTTT. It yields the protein CSASRGLNQPQHF.

In DNA form, the CDR3 reads TGTGCCAGCGCGGGACTAGCGGGGACCGGGGAGCTGTTTTTT. This translates into CASAGLAGTGELFF. The chain joins TRBV25-1 to TRBJ2-2; 13 bases agree with TRBD2. V lost 8 bases and J lost 5; bases outside the gene matches: 2. This CDR3 is 14 amino acids long. The germline gives CDR1 MGHDK, CDR2 SYGVNS.

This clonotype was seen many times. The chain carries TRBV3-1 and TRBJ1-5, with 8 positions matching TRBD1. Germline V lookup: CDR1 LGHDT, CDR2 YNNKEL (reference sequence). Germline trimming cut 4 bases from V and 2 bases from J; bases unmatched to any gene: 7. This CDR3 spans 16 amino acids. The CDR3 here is CASSPWDRLGNQPQHF. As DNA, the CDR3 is TGTGCCAGCAGCCCCTGGGACAGGTTGGGCAATCAGCCCCAGCATTTT.

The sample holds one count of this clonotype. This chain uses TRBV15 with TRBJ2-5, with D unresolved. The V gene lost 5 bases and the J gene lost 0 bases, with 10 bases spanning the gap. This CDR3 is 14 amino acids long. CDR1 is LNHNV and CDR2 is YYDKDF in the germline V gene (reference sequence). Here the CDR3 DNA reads TGTGCCACCAGCCCTTTGGGTTACCAAGAGACCCAGTACTTC. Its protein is CATSPLGYQETQYF.

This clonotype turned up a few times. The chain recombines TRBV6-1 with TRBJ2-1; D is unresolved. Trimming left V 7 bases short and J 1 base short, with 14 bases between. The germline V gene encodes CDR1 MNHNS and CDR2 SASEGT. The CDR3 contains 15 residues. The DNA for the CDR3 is TGTGCCAGCAACCAAAGTCCTACTTCCTACAATGAGCAGTTCTTC. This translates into CASNQSPTSYNEQFF.

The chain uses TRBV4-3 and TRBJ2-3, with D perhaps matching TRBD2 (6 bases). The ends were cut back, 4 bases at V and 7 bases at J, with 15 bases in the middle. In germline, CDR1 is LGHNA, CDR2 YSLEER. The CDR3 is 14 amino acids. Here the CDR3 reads CASSPRVGGNTQYF. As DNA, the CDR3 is TGCGCCAGCAGCCCCCGGGTGGGGGGAAATACGCAGTATTTT.

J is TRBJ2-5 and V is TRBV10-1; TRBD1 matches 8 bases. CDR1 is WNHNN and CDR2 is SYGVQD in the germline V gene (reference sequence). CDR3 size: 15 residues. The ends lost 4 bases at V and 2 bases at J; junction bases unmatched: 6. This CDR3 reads CASSGDRGYQETQYF. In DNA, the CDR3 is TGCGCCAGCAGTGGCGACAGGGGCTATCAAGAGACCCAGTACTTC.

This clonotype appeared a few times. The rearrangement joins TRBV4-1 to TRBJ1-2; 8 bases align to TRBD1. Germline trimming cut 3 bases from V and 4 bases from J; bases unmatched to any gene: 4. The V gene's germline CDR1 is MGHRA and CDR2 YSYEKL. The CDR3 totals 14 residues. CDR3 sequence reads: CASSHHDRGYGYTF. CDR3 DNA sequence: TGCGCCAGCAGCCACCACGACAGGGGCTATGGCTACACCTTC.

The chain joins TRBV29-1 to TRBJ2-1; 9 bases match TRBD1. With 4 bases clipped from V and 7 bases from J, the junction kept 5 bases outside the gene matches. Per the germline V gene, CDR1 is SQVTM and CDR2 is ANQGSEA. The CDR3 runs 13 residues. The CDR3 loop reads CSVVQGARNEQFF. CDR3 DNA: TGCAGCGTTGTACAGGGGGCAAGGAATGAGCAGTTCTTC.

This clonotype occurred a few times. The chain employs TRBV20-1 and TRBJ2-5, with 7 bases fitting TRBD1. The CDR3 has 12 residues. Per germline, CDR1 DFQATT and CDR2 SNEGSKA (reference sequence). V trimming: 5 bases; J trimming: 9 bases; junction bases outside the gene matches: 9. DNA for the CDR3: TGCAGTGCTCCCGGGACAGCTCGGTCCCAGTACTTC. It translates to CSAPGTARSQYF.

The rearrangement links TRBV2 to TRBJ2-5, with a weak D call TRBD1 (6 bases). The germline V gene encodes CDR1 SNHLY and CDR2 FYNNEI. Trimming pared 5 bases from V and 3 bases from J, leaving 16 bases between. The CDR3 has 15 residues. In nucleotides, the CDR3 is TGTGCCAGCAGTACCTTGACAGGAGCGAAAGAGACCCAGTACTTC. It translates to CASSTLTGAKETQYF.

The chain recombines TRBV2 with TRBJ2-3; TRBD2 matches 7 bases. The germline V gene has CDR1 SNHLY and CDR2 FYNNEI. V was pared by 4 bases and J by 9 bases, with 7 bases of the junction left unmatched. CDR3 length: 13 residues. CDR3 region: CASSGDYRVTQYF. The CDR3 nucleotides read TGTGCCAGCAGTGGGGACTACCGAGTGACGCAGTATTTT.

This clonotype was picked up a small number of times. Written as DNA, the CDR3 is TGTGCCAGCAGCCAAGCTCGTTTCGGAAAACTGTTTTTT. Its translation is CASSQARFGKLFF. J is TRBJ1-4 and V is TRBV14, with D uncertain. The CDR3 is 13 residues long. Germline V gene lookup returns CDR1 SGHDN and CDR2 FVKESK. The germline V and J ends were trimmed by 1 base and 10 bases, with 10 bases remaining between them.

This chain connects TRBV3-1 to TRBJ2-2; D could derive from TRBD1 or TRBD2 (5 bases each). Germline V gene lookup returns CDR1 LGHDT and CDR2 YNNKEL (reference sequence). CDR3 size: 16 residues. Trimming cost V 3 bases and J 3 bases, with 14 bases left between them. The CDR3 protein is CASSQSGTTHTGELFF. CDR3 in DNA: TGTGCCAGCAGCCAGTCCGGGACCACGCACACCGGGGAGCTGTTTTTT.

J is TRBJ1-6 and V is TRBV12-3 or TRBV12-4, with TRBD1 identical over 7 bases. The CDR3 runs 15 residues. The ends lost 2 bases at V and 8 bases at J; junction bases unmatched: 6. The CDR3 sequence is CASSLPDRVHSPLHF. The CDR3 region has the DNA TGTGCCAGCAGTTTACCCGACAGGGTCCATTCACCCCTCCACTTT.

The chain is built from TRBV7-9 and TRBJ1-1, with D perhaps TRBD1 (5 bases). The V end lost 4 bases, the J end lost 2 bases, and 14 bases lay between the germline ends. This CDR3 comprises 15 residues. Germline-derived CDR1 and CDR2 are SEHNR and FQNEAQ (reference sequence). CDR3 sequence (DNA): TGTGCCAGCAGCTCCCCTGGACACGGAAACACTGAAGCTTTCTTT. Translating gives CASSSPGHGNTEAFF.

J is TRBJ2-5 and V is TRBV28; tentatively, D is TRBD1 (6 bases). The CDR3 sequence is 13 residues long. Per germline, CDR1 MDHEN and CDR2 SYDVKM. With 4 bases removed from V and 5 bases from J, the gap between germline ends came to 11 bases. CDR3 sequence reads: CASSSGVVETQYF. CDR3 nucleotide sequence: TGTGCCAGCAGTTCAGGGGTGGTGGAGACCCAGTACTTC.

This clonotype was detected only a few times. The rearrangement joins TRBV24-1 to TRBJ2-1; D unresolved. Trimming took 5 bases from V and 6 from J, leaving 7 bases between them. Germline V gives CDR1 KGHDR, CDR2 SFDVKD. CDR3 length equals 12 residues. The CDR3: CATSGISNEQFF. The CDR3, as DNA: TGTGCCACCAGTGGCATCTCCAATGAGCAGTTCTTC.

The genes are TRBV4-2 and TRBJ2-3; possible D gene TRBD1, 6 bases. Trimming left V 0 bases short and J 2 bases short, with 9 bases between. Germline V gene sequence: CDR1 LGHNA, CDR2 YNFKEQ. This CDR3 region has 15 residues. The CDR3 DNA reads TGTGCCAGCAGCCAAGAGAGGGGGTTCACAGATACGCAGTATTTT. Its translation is CASSQERGFTDTQYF.

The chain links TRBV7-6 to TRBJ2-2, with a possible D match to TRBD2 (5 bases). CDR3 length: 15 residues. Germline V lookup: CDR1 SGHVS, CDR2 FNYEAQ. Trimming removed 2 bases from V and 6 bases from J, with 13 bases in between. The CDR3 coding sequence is TGTGCCAGCAGCTTACTTCTAGCCAGCCCCGGGGAGCTGTTTTTT. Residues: CASSLLLASPGELFF.

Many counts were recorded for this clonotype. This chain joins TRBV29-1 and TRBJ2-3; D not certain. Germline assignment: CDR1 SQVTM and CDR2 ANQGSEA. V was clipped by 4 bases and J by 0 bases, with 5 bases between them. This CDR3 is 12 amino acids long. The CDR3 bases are TGCAGCGTTGCGGAGAGCACAGATACGCAGTATTTT. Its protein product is CSVAESTDTQYF.